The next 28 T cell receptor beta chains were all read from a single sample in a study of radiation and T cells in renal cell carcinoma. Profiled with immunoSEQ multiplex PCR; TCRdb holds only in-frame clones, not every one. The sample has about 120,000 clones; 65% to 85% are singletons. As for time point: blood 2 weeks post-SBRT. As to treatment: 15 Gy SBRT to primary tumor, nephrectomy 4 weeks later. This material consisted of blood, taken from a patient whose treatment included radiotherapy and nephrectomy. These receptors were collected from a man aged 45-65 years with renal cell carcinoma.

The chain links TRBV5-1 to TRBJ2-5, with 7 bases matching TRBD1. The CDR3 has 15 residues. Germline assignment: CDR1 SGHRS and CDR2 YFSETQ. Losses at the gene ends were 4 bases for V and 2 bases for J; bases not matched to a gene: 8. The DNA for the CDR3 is TGCGCCAGCAGCCGACAGGGCCCGGGTCAAGAGACCCAGTACTTC. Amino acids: CASSRQGPGQETQYF.

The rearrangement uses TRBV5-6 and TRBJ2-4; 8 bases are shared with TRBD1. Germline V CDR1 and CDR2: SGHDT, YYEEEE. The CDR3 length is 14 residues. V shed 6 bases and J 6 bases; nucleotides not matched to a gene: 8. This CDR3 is CASKRRGRRNIQYF. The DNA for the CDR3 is TGTGCCAGCAAACGCAGGGGGCGCAGAAACATTCAGTACTTC.

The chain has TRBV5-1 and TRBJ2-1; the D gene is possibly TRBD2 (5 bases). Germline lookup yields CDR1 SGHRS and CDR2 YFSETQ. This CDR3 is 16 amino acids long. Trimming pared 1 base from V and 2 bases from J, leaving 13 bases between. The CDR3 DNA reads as TGCGCCAGCAGCTTGAGTCTAGCCGAGACCTACAATGAGCAGTTCTTC. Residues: CASSLSLAETYNEQFF.

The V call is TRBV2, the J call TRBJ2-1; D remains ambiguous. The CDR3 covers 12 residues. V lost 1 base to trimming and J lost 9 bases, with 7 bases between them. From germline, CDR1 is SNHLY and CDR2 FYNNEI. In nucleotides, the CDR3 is TGTGCCAGCAGTGAAGACCGTGGTGAGCAGTTCTTC. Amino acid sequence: CASSEDRGEQFF. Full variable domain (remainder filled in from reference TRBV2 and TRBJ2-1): EPEVTQTPSHQVTQMGQEVILRCVPISNHLYFYWYRQILGQKVEFLVSFYNNEISEKSEIFDDQFSVERPDGSNFTLKIRSTKLEDSAMYFCASSEDRGEQFFGPGTRLTVL.

This chain's CDR3 is CASSPGLNTDTQYF. CDR3 DNA: TGTGCCAGCAGCCCAGGACTAAACACAGATACGCAGTATTTT. The chain employs TRBV14 and TRBJ2-3, with D possibly TRBD2 on 6 matching bases. CDR3 length: 14 residues. The V gene lost 4 bases and the J gene lost 2 bases, with 10 bases spanning the gap. The germline V gene encodes CDR1 SGHDN and CDR2 FVKESK. Together with reference TRBV14 and TRBJ2-3, the CDR3 gives the full variable domain: EAGVTQFPSHSVIEKGQTVTLRCDPISGHDNLYWYRRVMGKEIKFLLHFVKESKQDESGMPNNRFLAERTGGTYSTLKVQPAELEDSGVYFCASSPGLNTDTQYFGPGTRLTVL.

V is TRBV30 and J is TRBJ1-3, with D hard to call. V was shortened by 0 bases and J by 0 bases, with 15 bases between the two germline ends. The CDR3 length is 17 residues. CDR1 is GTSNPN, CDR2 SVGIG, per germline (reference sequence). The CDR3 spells CAWSVPYLLGSGNTIYF. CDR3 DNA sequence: TGTGCCTGGAGTGTACCCTATCTCCTGGGCTCTGGAAACACCATATATTTT.

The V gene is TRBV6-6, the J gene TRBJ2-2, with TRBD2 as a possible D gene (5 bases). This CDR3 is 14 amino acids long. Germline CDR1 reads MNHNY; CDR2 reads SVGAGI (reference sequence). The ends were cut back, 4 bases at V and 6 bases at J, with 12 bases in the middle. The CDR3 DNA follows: TGTGCCAGCAGTTTCGGACTGACTGCCGGGGAGCTGTTTTTT. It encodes CASSFGLTAGELFF.

CDR3 in DNA: TGTGCCTGGACAGGGGGAAGGGGCGGGGAGCTGTTTTTT. Protein product: CAWTGGRGGELFF. The chain joins TRBV30 to TRBJ2-2; 7 nucleotides line up with TRBD1. Germline CDR1 reads GTSNPN; CDR2 reads SVGIG (reference sequence). Losses at the gene ends were 4 bases for V and 7 bases for J; bases not matched to a gene: 6. This CDR3 contains 13 residues.

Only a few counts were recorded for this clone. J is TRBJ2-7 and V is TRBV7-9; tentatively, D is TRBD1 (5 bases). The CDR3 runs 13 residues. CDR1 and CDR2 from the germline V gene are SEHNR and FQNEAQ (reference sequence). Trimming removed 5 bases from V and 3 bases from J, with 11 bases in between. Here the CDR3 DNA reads TGTGCCAGCAGCGACAGCTTAGGCTACGAGCAGTACTTC. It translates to CASSDSLGYEQYF.

CDR3 bases: TGTGCCAGCAGCAGGGACAGTGTGAATGGCTACACCTTC. It yields the protein CASSRDSVNGYTF. The rearrangement uses TRBV2 and TRBJ1-2; TRBD1 aligns across 7 bases. The CDR3 extends over 13 amino acids. J gave up 6 bases and V 6 bases, and 7 bases lay outside the gene matches. Germline loops: CDR1 SNHLY, CDR2 FYNNEI.

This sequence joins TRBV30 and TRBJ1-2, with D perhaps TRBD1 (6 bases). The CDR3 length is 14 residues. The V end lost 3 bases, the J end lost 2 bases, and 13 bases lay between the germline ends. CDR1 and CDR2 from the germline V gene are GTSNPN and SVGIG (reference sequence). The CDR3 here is CAWSGPGQNYGYTF. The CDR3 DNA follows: TGTGCCTGGAGCGGCCCCGGACAGAACTATGGCTACACCTTC.

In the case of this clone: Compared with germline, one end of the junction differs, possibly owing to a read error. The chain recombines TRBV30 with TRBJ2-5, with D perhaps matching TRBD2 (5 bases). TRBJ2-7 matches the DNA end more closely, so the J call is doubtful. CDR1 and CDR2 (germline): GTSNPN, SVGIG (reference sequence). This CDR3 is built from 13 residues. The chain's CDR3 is CARRPVFSYEQYF. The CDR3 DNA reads TGTGCCAGGAGGCCGGTTTTCTCCTACGAGCAGTACTTC.

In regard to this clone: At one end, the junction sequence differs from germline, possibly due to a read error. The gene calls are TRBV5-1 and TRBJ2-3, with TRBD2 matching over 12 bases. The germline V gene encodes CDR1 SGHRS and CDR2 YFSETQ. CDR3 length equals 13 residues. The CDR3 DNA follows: TGCGCCAGCAGCTTGGAGACTAGCGGGAGCAGGGATTTT. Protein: CASSLETSGSRDF.

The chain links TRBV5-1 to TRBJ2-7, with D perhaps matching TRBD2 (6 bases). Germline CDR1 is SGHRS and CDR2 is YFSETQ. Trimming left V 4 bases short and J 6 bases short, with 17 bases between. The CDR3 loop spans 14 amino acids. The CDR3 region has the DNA TGCGCCAGCAGCCCCGACGGGGGATTTAGCGAGCAGTACTTC. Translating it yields CASSPDGGFSEQYF.

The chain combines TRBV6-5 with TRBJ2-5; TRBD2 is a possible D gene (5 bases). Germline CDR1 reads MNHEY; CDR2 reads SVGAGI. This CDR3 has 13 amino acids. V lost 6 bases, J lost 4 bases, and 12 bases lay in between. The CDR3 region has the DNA TGTGCCAGCAGCACCGGAGGCGGAGAGACCCAGTACTTC. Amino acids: CASSTGGGETQYF.

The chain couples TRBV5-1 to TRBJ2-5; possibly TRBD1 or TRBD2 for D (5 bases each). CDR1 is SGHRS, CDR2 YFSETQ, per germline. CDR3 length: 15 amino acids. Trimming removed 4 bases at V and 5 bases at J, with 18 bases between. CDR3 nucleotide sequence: TGCGCCAGCAGCGAGGGGTCGGGGATGGCCGAGACCCAGTACTTC. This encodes CASSEGSGMAETQYF.

The CDR3 here is CASRPDSPNQPQHF. The CDR3 DNA follows: TGCGCCAGCAGACCAGACAGTCCCAATCAGCCCCAGCATTTT. This chain connects TRBV10-2 to TRBJ1-5; a possible D gene is TRBD1 (5 bases). Trimming removed 6 bases from V and 3 bases from J, with 12 bases in between. CDR3 length equals 14 residues. Germline loops: CDR1 WSHSY, CDR2 SAAADI.

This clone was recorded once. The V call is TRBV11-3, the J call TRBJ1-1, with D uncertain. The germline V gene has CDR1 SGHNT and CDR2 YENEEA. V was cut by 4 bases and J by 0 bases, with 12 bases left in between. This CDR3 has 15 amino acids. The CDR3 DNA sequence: TGTGCCAGCAGCTCAGGCCTGGCAGTGAACACTGAAGCTTTCTTT. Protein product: CASSSGLAVNTEAFF.

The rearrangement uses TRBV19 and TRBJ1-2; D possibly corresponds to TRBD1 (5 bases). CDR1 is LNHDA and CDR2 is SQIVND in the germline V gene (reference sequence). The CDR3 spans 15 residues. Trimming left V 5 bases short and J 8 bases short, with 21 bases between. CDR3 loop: CASSPPAGHRGGYTF. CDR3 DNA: TGTGCCAGTAGTCCCCCGGCGGGGCATCGTGGCGGCTACACCTTC.

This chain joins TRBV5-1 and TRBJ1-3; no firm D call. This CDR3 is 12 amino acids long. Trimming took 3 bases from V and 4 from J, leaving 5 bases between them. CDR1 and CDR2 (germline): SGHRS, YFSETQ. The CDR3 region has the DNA TGCGCCAGCAGCTCGCAAGGAAACACCATATATTTT. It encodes CASSSQGNTIYF.

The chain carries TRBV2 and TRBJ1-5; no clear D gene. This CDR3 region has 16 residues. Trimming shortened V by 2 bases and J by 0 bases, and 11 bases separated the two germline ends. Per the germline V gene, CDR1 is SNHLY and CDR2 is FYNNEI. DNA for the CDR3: TGTGCCAGCAGTGAACGGCGGCCGGGTAGCAATCAGCCCCAGCATTTT. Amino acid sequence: CASSERRPGSNQPQHF.

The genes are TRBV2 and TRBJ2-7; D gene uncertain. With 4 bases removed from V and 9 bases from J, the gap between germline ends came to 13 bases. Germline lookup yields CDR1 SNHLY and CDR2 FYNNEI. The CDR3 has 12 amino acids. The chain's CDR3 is CASSGQEAGQYF. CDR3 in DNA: TGTGCCAGCAGTGGGCAGGAAGCTGGGCAGTACTTC.

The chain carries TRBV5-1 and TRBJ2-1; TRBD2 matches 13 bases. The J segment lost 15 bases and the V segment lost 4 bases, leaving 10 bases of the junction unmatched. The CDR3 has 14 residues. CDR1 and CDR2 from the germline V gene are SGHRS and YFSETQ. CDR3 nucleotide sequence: TGCGCCAGCAGCCAGACTAGCGGGAGGATGATTTCGTTCTTC. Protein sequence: CASSQTSGRMISFF.

The CDR3 protein is CASRFQGGDTEAFF. In DNA form, the CDR3 reads TGTGCCAGCAGATTTCAGGGAGGGGACACTGAAGCTTTCTTT. The chain is built from TRBV7-2 and TRBJ1-1; weak D call: TRBD1 (5 bases). Germline loops: CDR1 SGHTA, CDR2 FQGNSA. V was shortened by 6 bases and J by 3 bases, with 14 bases between the two germline ends. This CDR3 contains 14 residues.

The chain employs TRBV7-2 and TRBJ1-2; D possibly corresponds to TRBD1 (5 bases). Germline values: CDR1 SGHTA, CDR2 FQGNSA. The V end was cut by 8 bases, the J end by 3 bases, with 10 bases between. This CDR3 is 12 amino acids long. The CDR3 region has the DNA TGTGCCAGCTGGGGGGAAGACTATGGCTACACCTTC. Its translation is CASWGEDYGYTF. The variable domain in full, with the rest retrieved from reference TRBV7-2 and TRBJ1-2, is GAGVSQSPSNKVTEKGKDVELRCDPISGHTALYWYRQSLGQGLEFLIYFQGNSAPDKSGLPSDRFSAERTGGSVSTLTIQRTQQEDSAVYLCASWGEDYGYTFGSGTRLTVV.

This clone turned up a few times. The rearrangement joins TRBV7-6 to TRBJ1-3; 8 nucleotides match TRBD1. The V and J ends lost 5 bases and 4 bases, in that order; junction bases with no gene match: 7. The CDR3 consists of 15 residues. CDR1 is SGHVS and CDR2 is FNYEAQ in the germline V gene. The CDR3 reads CASSHRRTGGNTIYF. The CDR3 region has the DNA TGTGCCAGCAGCCATAGACGGACAGGGGGAAACACCATATATTTT.

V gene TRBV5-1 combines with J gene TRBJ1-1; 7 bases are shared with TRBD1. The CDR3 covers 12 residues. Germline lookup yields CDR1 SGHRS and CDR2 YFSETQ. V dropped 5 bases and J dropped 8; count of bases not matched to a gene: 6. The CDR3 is CASRRDSSEAFF. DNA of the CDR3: TGCGCCAGCAGGAGGGACAGTTCGGAAGCTTTCTTT. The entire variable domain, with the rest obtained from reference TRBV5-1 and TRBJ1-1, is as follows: KAGVTQTPRYLIKTRGQQVTLSCSPISGHRSVSWYQQTPGQGLQFLFEYFSETQRNKGNFPGRFSGRQFSNSRSEMNVSTLELGDSALYLCASRRDSSEAFFGQGTRLTVV.

CDR3: CASTRTGTLGETQYF. The CDR3 DNA reads as TGTGCCAGCACCCGAACCGGGACTCTGGGAGAGACCCAGTACTTC. The V call is TRBV7-2, the J call TRBJ2-5; D perhaps matches TRBD2 (6 bases). CDR1 SGHTA and CDR2 FQGNSA come from the germline V gene. V shed 7 bases and J shed 4 bases, with 19 bases lying between them. The CDR3 totals 15 residues.